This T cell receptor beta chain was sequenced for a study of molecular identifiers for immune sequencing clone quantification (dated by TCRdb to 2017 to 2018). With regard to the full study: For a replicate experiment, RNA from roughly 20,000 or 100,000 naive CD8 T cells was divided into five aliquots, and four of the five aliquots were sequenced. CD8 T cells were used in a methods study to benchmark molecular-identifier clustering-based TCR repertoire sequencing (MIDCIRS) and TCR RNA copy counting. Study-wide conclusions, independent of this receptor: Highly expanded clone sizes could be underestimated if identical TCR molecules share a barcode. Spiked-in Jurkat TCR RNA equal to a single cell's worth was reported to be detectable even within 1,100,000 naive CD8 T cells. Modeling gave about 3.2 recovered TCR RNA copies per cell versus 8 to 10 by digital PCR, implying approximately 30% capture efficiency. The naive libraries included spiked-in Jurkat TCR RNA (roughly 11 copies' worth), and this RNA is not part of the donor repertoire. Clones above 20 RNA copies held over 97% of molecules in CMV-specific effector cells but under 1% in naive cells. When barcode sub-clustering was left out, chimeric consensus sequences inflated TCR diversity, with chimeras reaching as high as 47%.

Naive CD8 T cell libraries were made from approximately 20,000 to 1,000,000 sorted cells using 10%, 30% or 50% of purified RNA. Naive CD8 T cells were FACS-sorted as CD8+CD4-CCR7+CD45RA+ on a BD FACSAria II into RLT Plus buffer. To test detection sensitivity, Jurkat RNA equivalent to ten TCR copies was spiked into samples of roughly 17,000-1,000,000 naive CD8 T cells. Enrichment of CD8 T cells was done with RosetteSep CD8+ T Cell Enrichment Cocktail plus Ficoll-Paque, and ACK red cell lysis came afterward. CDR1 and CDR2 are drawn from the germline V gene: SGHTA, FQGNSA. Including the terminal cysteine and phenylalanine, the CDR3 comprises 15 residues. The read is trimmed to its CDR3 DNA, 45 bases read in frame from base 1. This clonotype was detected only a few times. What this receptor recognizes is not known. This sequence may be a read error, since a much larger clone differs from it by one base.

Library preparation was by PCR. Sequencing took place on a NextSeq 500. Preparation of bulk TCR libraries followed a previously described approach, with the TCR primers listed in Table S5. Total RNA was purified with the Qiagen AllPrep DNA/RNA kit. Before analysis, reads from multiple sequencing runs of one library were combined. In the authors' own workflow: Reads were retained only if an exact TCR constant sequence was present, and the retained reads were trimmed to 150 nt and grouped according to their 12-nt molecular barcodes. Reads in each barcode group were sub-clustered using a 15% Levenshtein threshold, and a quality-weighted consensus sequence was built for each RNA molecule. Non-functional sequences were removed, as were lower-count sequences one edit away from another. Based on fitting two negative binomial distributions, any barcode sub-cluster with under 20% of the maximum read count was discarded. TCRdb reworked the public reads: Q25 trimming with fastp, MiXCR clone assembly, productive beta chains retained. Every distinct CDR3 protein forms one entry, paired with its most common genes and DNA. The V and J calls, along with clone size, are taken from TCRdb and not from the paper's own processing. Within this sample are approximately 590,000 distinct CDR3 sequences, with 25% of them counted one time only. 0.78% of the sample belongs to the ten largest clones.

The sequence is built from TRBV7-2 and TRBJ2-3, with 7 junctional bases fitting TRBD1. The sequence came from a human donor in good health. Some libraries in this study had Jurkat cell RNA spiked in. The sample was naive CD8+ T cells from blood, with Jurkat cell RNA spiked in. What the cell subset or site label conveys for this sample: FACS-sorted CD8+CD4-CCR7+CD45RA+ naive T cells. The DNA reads TGTGCCAGCAGCTTAGCCACAGGGGCTCGCGATACGCAGTGTTTT. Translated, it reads CASSLATGARDTQCF.